A selection of T cell receptor beta chains follows, all from one sample in a study of cytomegalovirus exposure and HLA in healthy donors. Produced via immunoSEQ multiplex PCR; TCRdb's table is partial and in-frame only. The sample consists of approximately 150,000 clones, 70% to 85% of them appearing once. Sequencing was done on a sample of PBMCs. The receptors shown here come from a male donor in good health and CMV-seronegative. CDR3s include the opening cysteine and the closing phenylalanine or tryptophan. Fields, in order: clone size, D gene, V gene, J gene, CDR3 DNA, CDR3 protein. D genes are given only for firm matches. Some rows have no size entry. The others give once, few or many, or a class for an expanded clone.

abundance: -; d_gene: TRBD1; v_gene: TRBV9; j_gene: TRBJ2-3; CDR3nt: TGTGCCAGCAGCGTAGGACAGGGGGATACGCAGTATTTT; CDR3aa: CASSVGQGDTQYF
abundance: few; d_gene: -; v_gene: TRBV6-5; j_gene: TRBJ2-7; CDR3nt: TGTGCCAGCAGCCCCAGGCCCACCTACGAGCAGTACTTC; CDR3aa: CASSPRPTYEQYF
abundance: -; d_gene: -; v_gene: TRBV28; j_gene: TRBJ2-7; CDR3nt: TGTGCCAGCAGTTTTAGCTCCTACGAGCAGTACTTC; CDR3aa: CASSFSSYEQYF
abundance: -; d_gene: -; v_gene: TRBV4-3; j_gene: TRBJ2-4; CDR3nt: TGCGCCAGCAGCCAAGATTGGAGGAGAACCTTAGCCAAAAACATTCAGTACTTC; CDR3aa: CASSQDWRRTLAKNIQYF
abundance: -; d_gene: -; v_gene: TRBV5-5; j_gene: TRBJ1-1; CDR3nt: TGTGCCAGCAGCTTGTGGCGGGGGGACACTGAAGCTTTCTTT; CDR3aa: CASSLWRGDTEAFF
abundance: -; d_gene: -; v_gene: TRBV27; j_gene: TRBJ2-3; CDR3nt: TGTGCCAGCAGTTTAGCGACTCCTCAGGGGTTAGCCACAGATACGCAGTATTTT; CDR3aa: CASSLATPQGLATDTQYF
abundance: -; d_gene: -; v_gene: TRBV7-3; j_gene: TRBJ1-6; CDR3nt: TGTGCCAGCAGCTTAATCCCCGCGAGTTCACCCCTCCACTTT; CDR3aa: CASSLIPASSPLHF
abundance: few; d_gene: -; v_gene: TRBV2; j_gene: TRBJ1-1; CDR3nt: TGTGCCAGCAGTGGGGGGGAGGGTGAAGCTTTCTTT; CDR3aa: CASSGGEGEAFF
abundance: -; d_gene: TRBD2; v_gene: TRBV5-4; j_gene: TRBJ2-3; CDR3nt: TGTGCCAGCAGCTTGTCCCCTTTAGCGGGAGTAACAGATACGCAGTATTTT; CDR3aa: CASSLSPLAGVTDTQYF
abundance: few; d_gene: -; v_gene: TRBV9; j_gene: TRBJ2-3; CDR3nt: TGTGCCAGCACCCCCCCTAGCACAGATACGCAGTATTTT; CDR3aa: CASTPPSTDTQYF
abundance: -; d_gene: -; v_gene: TRBV10-1; j_gene: TRBJ2-7; CDR3nt: TGCGCCAGCTCTGGGGCTAGCTCCTACGAGCAGTACTTC; CDR3aa: CASSGASSYEQYF
abundance: -; d_gene: -; v_gene: TRBV5-1; j_gene: TRBJ2-3; CDR3nt: TGCGCCAGCAGCATACCGATTGAAGCGGGCACAGATACGCAGTATTTT; CDR3aa: CASSIPIEAGTDTQYF
abundance: few; d_gene: -; v_gene: TRBV6-6; j_gene: TRBJ1-5; CDR3nt: TGTGCCAGCAGTTATCGGGGGGACCGCAATCAGCCCCAGCATTTT; CDR3aa: CASSYRGDRNQPQHF
abundance: -; d_gene: -; v_gene: TRBV4-1; j_gene: TRBJ1-2; CDR3nt: TGCGCCAGCAGCCTTACCAGACAGGAAACTAACTATGGCTACACCTTC; CDR3aa: CASSLTRQETNYGYTF
abundance: -; d_gene: -; v_gene: TRBV2; j_gene: TRBJ1-1; CDR3nt: TGTGCCACCCAGAGGAGGCACACTGAAGCTTTCTTT; CDR3aa: CATQRRHTEAFF
abundance: -; d_gene: -; v_gene: TRBV5-1; j_gene: TRBJ1-3; CDR3nt: TGCGCCAGCAGCCCGATACAGGGTAGTTATGACACCATATATTTT; CDR3aa: CASSPIQGSYDTIYF
abundance: once; d_gene: TRBD2; v_gene: TRBV10-2; j_gene: TRBJ2-1; CDR3nt: TGCGCCAGCAGTTTAGCGGGAGTTTCCTACAATGAGCAGTTCTTC; CDR3aa: CASSLAGVSYNEQFF
abundance: -; d_gene: -; v_gene: TRBV5-4; j_gene: TRBJ2-1; CDR3nt: TGTGCCAGCAGCCTAGCCGGGACTCCTTACAATGAGCAGTTCTTC; CDR3aa: CASSLAGTPYNEQFF
abundance: few; d_gene: -; v_gene: TRBV10-3; j_gene: TRBJ2-4; CDR3nt: TGTGCCATCAGGACCCCTCAGGGCAAAAACATTCAGTACTTC; CDR3aa: CAIRTPQGKNIQYF
abundance: -; d_gene: -; v_gene: TRBV5-6; j_gene: TRBJ1-2; CDR3nt: TGTGCCAGCACCGAAGGGGGTTATCGTGGCTACACCTTC; CDR3aa: CASTEGGYRGYTF
abundance: -; d_gene: -; v_gene: TRBV19; j_gene: TRBJ1-4; CDR3nt: TGTGCCAGTAGTATACAAGACAGAAGAAATGAAAAACTGTTTTTT; CDR3aa: CASSIQDRRNEKLFF
abundance: -; d_gene: -; v_gene: TRBV5-6; j_gene: TRBJ2-1; CDR3nt: TGTGCCAGCAGACTAGGGTACGACGCCTACAATGAGCAGTTCTTC; CDR3aa: CASRLGYDAYNEQFF
abundance: -; d_gene: TRBD1; v_gene: TRBV18; j_gene: TRBJ2-5; CDR3nt: TGTGCCAGCTCCCCCCGGACAGGGGATTGGGAGACCCAGTACTTC; CDR3aa: CASSPRTGDWETQYF
abundance: -; d_gene: TRBD2; v_gene: TRBV9; j_gene: TRBJ2-7; CDR3nt: TGTGCCAGCAGCGTTTGGACTAGCGGTAGGGAGCAGTACTTC; CDR3aa: CASSVWTSGREQYF
abundance: -; d_gene: TRBD2; v_gene: TRBV13; j_gene: TRBJ2-1; CDR3nt: TGTGCCAGCAGCTTAGACGTTAGCGGGGAATACAATGAGCAGTTCTTC; CDR3aa: CASSLDVSGEYNEQFF
abundance: -; d_gene: TRBD2; v_gene: TRBV4-1; j_gene: TRBJ2-5; CDR3nt: TGCGCCAGCAGCCAGCTCCTAGCGGGAGGAGAGACCCAGTACTTC; CDR3aa: CASSQLLAGGETQYF
abundance: -; d_gene: -; v_gene: TRBV7-2; j_gene: TRBJ2-7; CDR3nt: TGTGCCAGCAGCCCCCCCGAGGCTATCGATGATTTGTACTTC; CDR3aa: CASSPPEAIDDLYF
abundance: -; d_gene: -; v_gene: TRBV29-1; j_gene: TRBJ1-1; CDR3nt: TGCAGCGGCCTGACAGTGATGAACACTGAAGCTTTCTTT; CDR3aa: CSGLTVMNTEAFF